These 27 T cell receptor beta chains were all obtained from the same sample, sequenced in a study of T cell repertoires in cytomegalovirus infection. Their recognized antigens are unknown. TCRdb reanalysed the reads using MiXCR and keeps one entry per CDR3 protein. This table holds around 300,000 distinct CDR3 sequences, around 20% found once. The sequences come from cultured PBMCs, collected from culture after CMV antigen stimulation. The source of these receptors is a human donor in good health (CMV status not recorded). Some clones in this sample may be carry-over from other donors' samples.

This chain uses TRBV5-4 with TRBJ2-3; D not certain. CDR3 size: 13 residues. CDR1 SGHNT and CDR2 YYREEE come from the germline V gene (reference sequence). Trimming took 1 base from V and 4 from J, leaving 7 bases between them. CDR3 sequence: CASSLRFSDTQYF. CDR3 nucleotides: TGTGCCAGCAGCTTGAGGTTCTCAGATACGCAGTATTTT. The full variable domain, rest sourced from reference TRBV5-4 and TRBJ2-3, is ETGVTQSPTHLIKTRGQQVTLRCSSQSGHNTVSWYQQALGQGPQFIFQYYREEENGRGNFPPRFSGLQFPNYSSELNVNALELDDSALYLCASSLRFSDTQYFGPGTRLTVL.

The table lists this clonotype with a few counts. The CDR3 reads CASSYGIATHVQYF. In DNA, the CDR3 is TGTGCCAGCAGCTACGGGATAGCAACCCACGTGCAGTACTTC. The chain recombines TRBV3-1 with TRBJ2-7; D may be TRBD2 (5 bases). Germline V gene sequence: CDR1 LGHDT, CDR2 YNNKEL (reference sequence). Trimming pared 5 bases from V and 9 bases from J, leaving 20 bases between. CDR3 size: 14 residues.

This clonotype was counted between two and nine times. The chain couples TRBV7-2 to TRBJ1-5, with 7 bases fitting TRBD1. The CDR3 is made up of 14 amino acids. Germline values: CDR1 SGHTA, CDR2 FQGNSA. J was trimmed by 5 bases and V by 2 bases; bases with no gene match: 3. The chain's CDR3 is CASSLITGDQPQHF. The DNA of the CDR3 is TGTGCCAGCAGCTTAATCACAGGGGATCAGCCCCAGCATTTT.

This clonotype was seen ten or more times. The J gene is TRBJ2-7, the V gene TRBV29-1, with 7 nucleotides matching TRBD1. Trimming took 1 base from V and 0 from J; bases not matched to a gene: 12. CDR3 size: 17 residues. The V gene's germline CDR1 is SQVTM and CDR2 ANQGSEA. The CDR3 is CSVEVRDRSRLSYEQYF. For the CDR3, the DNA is TGCAGCGTTGAAGTCCGGGACAGATCACGACTCTCCTACGAGCAGTACTTC.

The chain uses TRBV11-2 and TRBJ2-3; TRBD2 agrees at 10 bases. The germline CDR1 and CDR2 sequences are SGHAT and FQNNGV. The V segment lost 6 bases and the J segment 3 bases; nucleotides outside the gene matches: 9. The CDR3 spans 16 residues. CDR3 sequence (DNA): TGTGCCAGCAGTCCTCTAGCGGGAGTTGGAACAGATACGCAGTATTTT. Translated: CASSPLAGVGTDTQYF.

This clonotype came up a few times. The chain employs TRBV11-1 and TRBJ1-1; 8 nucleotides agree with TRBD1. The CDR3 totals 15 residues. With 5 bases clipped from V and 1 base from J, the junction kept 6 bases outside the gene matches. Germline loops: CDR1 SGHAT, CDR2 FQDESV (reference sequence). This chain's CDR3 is CASSTTGTGNTEAFF. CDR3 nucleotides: TGTGCCAGCAGCACCACCGGGACAGGGAACACTGAAGCTTTCTTT.

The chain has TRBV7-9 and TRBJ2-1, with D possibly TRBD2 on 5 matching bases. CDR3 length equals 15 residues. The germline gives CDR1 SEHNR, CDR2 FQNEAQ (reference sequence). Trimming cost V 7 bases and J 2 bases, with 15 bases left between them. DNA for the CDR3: TGTGCCAGCATCTCGGGGAGTAGTACCTACAATGAGCAGTTCTTC. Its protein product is CASISGSSTYNEQFF.

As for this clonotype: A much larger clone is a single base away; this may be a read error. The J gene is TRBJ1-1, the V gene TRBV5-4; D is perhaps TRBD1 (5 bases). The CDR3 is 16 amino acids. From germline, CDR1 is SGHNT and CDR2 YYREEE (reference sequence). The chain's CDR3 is CASTLQDKPLATGAFF. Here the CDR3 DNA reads TGTGCCAGCACGCTGCAGGACAAACCGCTGGCCACTGGAGCTTTCTTT.

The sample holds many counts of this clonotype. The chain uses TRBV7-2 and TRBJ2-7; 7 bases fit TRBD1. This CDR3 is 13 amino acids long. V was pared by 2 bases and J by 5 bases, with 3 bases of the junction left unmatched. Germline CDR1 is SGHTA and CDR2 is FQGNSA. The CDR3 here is CASSLLDRHEQYF. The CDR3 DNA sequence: TGTGCCAGCAGCTTATTGGACAGGCACGAGCAGTACTTC.

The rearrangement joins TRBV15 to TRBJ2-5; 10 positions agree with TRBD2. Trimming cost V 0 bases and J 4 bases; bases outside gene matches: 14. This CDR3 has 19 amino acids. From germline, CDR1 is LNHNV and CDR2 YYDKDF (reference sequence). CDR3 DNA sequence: TGTGCCACCAGCAGAGATATGTGGAGCGGGAGGGCCGGTGCAGAGACCCAGTACTTC. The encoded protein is CATSRDMWSGRAGAETQYF.

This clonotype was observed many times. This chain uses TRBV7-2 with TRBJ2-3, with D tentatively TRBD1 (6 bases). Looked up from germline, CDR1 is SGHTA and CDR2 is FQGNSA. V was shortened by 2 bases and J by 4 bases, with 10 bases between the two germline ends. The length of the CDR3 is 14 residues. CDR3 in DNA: TGTGCCAGCAGCTTACAGGGGTGGTCAGATACGCAGTATTTT. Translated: CASSLQGWSDTQYF.

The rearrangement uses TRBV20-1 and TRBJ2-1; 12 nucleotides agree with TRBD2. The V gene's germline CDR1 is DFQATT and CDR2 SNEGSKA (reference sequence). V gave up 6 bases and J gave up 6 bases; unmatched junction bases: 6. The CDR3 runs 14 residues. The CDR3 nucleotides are TGCAGTGCCGGCCCTAGCGGGAGGGGCAATGAGCAGTTCTTC. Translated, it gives CSAGPSGRGNEQFF.

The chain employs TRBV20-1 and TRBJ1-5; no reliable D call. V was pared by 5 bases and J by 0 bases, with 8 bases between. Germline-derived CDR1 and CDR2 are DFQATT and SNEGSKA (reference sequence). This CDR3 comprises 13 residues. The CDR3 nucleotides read TGCAGTGCTCGGAGCGATAGCAATCAGCCCCAGCATTTT. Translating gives CSARSDSNQPQHF.

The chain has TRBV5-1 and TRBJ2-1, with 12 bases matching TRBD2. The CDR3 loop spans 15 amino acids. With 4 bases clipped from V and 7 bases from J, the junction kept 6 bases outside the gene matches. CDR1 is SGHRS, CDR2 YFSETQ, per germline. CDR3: CASSATSGSGNEQFF. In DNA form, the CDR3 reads TGCGCCAGCAGCGCGACTAGCGGGAGTGGTAATGAGCAGTTCTTC.

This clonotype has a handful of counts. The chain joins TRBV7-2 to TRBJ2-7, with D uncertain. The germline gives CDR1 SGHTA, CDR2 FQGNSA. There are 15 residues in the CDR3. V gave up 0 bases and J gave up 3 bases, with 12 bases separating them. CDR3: CASSLASAEFYEQYV. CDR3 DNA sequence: TGTGCCAGCAGCTTAGCATCGGCGGAGTTCTACGAGCAGTACGTC.

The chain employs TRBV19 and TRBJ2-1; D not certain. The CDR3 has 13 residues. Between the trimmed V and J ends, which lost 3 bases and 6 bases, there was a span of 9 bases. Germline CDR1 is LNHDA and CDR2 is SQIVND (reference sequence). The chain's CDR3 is CASSIKGSNEQFF. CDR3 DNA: TGTGCCAGTAGTATCAAGGGAAGCAATGAGCAGTTCTTC.

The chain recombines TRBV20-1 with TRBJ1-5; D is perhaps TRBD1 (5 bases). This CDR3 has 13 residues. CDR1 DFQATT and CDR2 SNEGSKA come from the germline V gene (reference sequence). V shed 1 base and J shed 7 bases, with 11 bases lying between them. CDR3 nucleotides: TGCAGTGCTAGAGGGACACGCTTACAGCCCCAGCATTTT. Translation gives CSARGTRLQPQHF.

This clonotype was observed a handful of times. The CDR3 DNA sequence: TGTGCCAGCAGTTATACAGGTGGTGTATACTACGAGCAGTACTTC. As protein: CASSYTGGVYYEQYF. The rearrangement joins TRBV12-3 or TRBV12-4 to TRBJ2-7; possibly TRBD1 for D (5 bases). V shed 4 bases and J shed 3 bases, with 16 bases lying between them. The CDR3 is made up of 15 amino acids.

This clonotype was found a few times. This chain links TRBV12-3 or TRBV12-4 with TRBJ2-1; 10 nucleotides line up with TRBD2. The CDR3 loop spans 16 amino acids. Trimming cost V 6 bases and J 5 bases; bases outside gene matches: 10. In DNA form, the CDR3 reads TGTGCCAGCAGATCTAGCGGGAGAATGTTAGACAATGAGCAGTTCTTC. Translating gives CASRSSGRMLDNEQFF.

This CDR3 reads CASSEGTTQVYGYTF. The CDR3 DNA is TGTGCCAGCAGTGAAGGGACCACTCAAGTATATGGCTACACCTTC. This chain connects TRBV2 to TRBJ1-2; D remains unclear. Germline lookup yields CDR1 SNHLY and CDR2 FYNNEI. V lost 1 base and J lost 5, with 14 bases in between. The CDR3 loop spans 15 amino acids.

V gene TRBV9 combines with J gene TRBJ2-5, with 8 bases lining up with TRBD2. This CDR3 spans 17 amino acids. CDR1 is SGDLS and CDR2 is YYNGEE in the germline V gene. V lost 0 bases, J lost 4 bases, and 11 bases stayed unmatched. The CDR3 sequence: CASSVGPTPTSGETQYF. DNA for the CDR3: TGTGCCAGCAGCGTAGGTCCCACCCCCACTAGCGGAGAGACCCAGTACTTC.

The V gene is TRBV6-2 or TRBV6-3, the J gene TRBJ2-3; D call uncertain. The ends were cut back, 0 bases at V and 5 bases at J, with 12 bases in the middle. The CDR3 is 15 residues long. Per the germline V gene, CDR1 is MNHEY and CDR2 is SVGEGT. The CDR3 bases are TGTGCCAGCAGTTACTCGACGTTTTCGGGAGATACGCAGTATTTT. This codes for CASSYSTFSGDTQYF.

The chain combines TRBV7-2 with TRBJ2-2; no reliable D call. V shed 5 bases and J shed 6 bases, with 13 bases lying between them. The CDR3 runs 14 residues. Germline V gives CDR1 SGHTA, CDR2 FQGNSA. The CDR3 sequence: CASSPFVRAGELFF. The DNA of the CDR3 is TGTGCCAGCAGCCCATTCGTAAGAGCCGGGGAGCTGTTTTTT.

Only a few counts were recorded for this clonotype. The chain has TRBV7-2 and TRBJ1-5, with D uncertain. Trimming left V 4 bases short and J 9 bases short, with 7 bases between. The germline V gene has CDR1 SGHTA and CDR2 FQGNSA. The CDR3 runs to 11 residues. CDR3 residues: CASSSGAPQHF. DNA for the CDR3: TGTGCCAGCAGCTCAGGAGCGCCCCAGCATTTT.

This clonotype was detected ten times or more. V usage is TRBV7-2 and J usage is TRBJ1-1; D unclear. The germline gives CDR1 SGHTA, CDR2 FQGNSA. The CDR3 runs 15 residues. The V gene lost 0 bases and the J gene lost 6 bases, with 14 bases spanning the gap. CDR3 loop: CASSLADLGIAEAFF. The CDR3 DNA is TGTGCCAGCAGCTTAGCGGATTTAGGGATCGCTGAAGCTTTCTTT.

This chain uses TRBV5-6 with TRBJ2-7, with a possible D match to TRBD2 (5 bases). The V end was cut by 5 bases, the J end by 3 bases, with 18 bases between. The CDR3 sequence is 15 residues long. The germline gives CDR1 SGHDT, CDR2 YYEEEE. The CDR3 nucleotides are TGTGCCAGCAGACGGCGGACGGGGAAGCGCTACGAGCAGTACGTC. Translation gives CASRRRTGKRYEQYV.

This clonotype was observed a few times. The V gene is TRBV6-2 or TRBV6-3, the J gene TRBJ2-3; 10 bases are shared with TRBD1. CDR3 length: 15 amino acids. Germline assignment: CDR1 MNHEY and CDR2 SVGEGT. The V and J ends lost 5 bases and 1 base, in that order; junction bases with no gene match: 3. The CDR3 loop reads CASSDGTGGTDTQYF. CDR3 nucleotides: TGTGCCAGCAGTGACGGGACAGGGGGCACAGATACGCAGTATTTT.